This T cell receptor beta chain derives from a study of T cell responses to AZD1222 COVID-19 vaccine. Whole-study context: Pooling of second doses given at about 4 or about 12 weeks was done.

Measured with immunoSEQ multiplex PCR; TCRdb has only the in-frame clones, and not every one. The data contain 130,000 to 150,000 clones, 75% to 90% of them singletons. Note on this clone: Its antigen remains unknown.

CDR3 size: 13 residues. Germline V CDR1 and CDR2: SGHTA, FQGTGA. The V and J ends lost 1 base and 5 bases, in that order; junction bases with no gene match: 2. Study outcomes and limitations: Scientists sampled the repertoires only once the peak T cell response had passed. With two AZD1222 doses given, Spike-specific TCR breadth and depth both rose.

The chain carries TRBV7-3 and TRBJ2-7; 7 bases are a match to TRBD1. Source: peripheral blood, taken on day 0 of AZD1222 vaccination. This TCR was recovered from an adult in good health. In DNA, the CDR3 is TGTGCCAGCAGCTTAAGGGACAGTCACGAGCAGTACTTC. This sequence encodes CASSLRDSHEQYF.